This entry describes one TCR beta chain. Its antigen remains unknown. Amplification used 60 Vbeta primers and 13 Jbeta primers. Profiled with immunoSEQ multiplex PCR; TCRdb holds only in-frame clones, not every one. The sample lists over 100,000 clones; 8.5% to 10% were seen once. The sample originates from a study of cytomegalovirus exposure and HLA in healthy donors. Overall study findings and caveats: According to the study, some 160 TCR beta chains were cytomegalovirus-associated.

The CDR3 runs 14 residues. Trimming at V came to 5 bases and at J to 5 bases, leaving 7 bases not matched to a gene. Germline loops: CDR1 SGHTA, CDR2 FQGNSA. This receptor was obtained from a man aged 40-50 years in good health and CMV-seronegative. Material for sequencing was PBMCs. The chain is built from TRBV7-2 and TRBJ2-7, with 9 nucleotides matching TRBD2. CDR3: CASSMGLAPHEQYF. DNA for the CDR3: TGTGCCAGCAGCATGGGACTAGCTCCGCACGAGCAGTACTTC.